These 17 T cell receptor beta chains originate from one sample sequenced in a study of OX40 agonist ivuxolimab in advanced cancers. Libraries were prepared by immunoSEQ multiplex PCR; TCRdb keeps only in-frame clonotypes and omits some of them. The sample contains about 59,000 clones, over 70% of which appear only once. The sample was CD4+ or CD8+ T cells sorted from blood, taken in a trial of the OX40 agonist ivuxolimab. The source is an adult with an advanced solid tumor such as melanoma, head and neck, liver or kidney cancer.

The rearrangement uses TRBV28 and TRBJ2-5; tentatively, D is TRBD1 (6 bases). Germline V gene data show CDR1 as MDHEN and CDR2 as SYDVKM. Trimming left V 2 bases short and J 5 bases short, with 21 bases between. CDR3 length equals 17 residues. The CDR3 region has the DNA TGTGCCAGCAGTTTACTTCCGGGACACTTGGACCGGGAGACCCAGTACTTC. Protein: CASSLLPGHLDRETQYF.

The chain uses TRBV5-4 and TRBJ1-4, with D possibly TRBD1 on 5 matching bases. V was clipped by 4 bases and J by 7 bases, with 11 bases between them. CDR3 length equals 13 residues. In germline, CDR1 is SGHNT, CDR2 YYREEE (reference sequence). CDR3 bases: TGTGCCAGCAGCCCGGGACCCGGTGAAAAACTGTTTTTT. Protein sequence: CASSPGPGEKLFF.

The chain joins TRBV18 to TRBJ1-1; TRBD1 matches 8 bases. After removal of 3 bases from V and 3 bases from J, the junction contained 3 bases not matched to a gene. The CDR3 spans 14 residues. Per the germline V gene, CDR1 is KGHSH and CDR2 is LQKENI. CDR3 in DNA: TGTGCCAGCTCACCCGGGACAGGATACACTGAAGCTTTCTTT. Translation gives CASSPGTGYTEAFF.

This clone was seen only once. The CDR3 loop reads CASSYSWDWPYEQYF. The CDR3 DNA sequence: TGTGCCAGCAGTTACTCGTGGGATTGGCCCTACGAGCAGTACTTC. The chain recombines TRBV6-5 with TRBJ2-7; D is unclear. In germline, CDR1 is MNHEY, CDR2 SVGAGI. CDR3 length: 15 residues. Trimming removed 0 bases from V and 2 bases from J, with 11 bases in between.

The chain uses TRBV9 and TRBJ2-7; 10 bases are shared with TRBD2. Germline CDR1 is SGDLS and CDR2 is YYNGEE. CDR3 length: 15 amino acids. The ends lost 4 bases at V and 7 bases at J; junction bases unmatched: 11. The CDR3 reads CASSPPSGGAEEQYF. Here the CDR3 DNA reads TGTGCCAGCAGCCCCCCCAGCGGGGGGGCGGAAGAGCAGTACTTC.

The gene calls are TRBV25-1 and TRBJ2-2, with no clear D. Germline CDR1 MGHDK, CDR2 SYGVNS. This CDR3 has 14 residues. The V and J ends lost 6 bases and 5 bases respectively, with 13 bases between them. The chain's CDR3 is CASSASPGTGELFF. DNA of the CDR3: TGTGCCAGCAGCGCCTCCCCCGGGACCGGGGAGCTGTTTTTT.

This rearrangement joins TRBV7-2 to TRBJ1-4, with a possible D match to TRBD1 (6 bases). The CDR3 is 15 amino acids. The germline CDR1 and CDR2 sequences are SGHTA and FQGNSA. V was cut by 1 base and J by 8 bases, with 14 bases left in between. The CDR3 coding sequence is TGTGCCAGCAGCTTAGTCGGCAGGGGAGGAGAAAAACTGTTTTTT. It translates to CASSLVGRGGEKLFF.

The genes are TRBV29-1 and TRBJ2-2; 8 bases are a match to TRBD1. After removal of 6 bases from V and 1 base from J, the junction contained 4 bases not matched to a gene. CDR1 is SQVTM and CDR2 is ANQGSEA in the germline V gene. This CDR3 has 14 residues. CDR3 amino acids: CSVGGTGNTGELFF. The CDR3, as DNA: TGCAGCGTAGGAGGGACAGGGAACACCGGGGAGCTGTTTTTT.

The chain joins TRBV6-6 to TRBJ2-5; D is possibly TRBD2 (6 bases). The V end was cut by 5 bases, the J end by 5 bases, with 15 bases between. Per germline, CDR1 MNHNY and CDR2 SVGAGI (reference sequence). The CDR3 runs 14 residues. Here the CDR3 reads CASSRTTRMETQYF. CDR3 bases: TGTGCCAGCAGTCGTACGACTAGGATGGAGACCCAGTACTTC.

The V and J genes are TRBV7-9 and TRBJ1-2; perhaps TRBD1 as D (5 bases). Germline CDR1 and CDR2: SEHNR and FQNEAQ (reference sequence). This CDR3 has 14 residues. V was cut by 1 base and J by 1 base, with 7 bases left in between. CDR3 sequence: CASSLVRVNYGYTF. The DNA of the CDR3 is TGTGCCAGCAGCTTAGTCAGGGTTAACTATGGCTACACCTTC.

The rearrangement links TRBV10-2 to TRBJ1-3, with unresolved D. Germline CDR1 is WSHSY and CDR2 is SAAADI. This CDR3 region has 13 residues. Trimming cost V 7 bases and J 0 bases, with 7 bases left between them. The CDR3 nucleotides are TGCGCCAGCACGCCGAGCTCTGGAAACACCATATATTTT. Its protein is CASTPSSGNTIYF.

V gene TRBV6-5 combines with J gene TRBJ1-2, with a weak D call TRBD1 (5 bases). Germline values: CDR1 MNHEY, CDR2 SVGAGI. V was cut by 5 bases and J by 3 bases, with 10 bases left in between. The CDR3 extends over 13 amino acids. The CDR3 protein is CASSKGLDYGYTF. Here the CDR3 DNA reads TGTGCCAGCAGTAAGGGGTTGGACTATGGCTACACCTTC.

This clone was seen a handful of times. The chain carries TRBV5-4 and TRBJ1-2; D unclear. The CDR3 has 14 amino acids. CDR1 is SGHNT, CDR2 YYREEE, per germline (reference sequence). The V end was cut by 4 bases, the J end by 4 bases, with 14 bases between. CDR3 nucleotide sequence: TGTGCCAGCAGCGGGTCTGGGATCACCTATGGCTACACCTTC. Protein product: CASSGSGITYGYTF.

The chain links TRBV30 to TRBJ1-1; D remains unclear. Trimming removed 3 bases at V and 1 base at J, with 9 bases between. The length of the CDR3 is 13 residues. Per the germline V gene, CDR1 is GTSNPN and CDR2 is SVGIG (reference sequence). This chain's CDR3 is CAWSRNRNTEAFF. The CDR3 DNA reads TGTGCCTGGAGCCGGAATCGGAACACTGAAGCTTTCTTT.

The rearrangement uses TRBV30 and TRBJ1-6; maybe TRBD1 (5 bases). Germline loops: CDR1 GTSNPN, CDR2 SVGIG (reference sequence). The V end was cut by 1 base, the J end by 7 bases, with 8 bases between. There are 13 residues in the CDR3. The CDR3: CAWSGGDNSPLHF. CDR3 nucleotide sequence: TGTGCCTGGAGTGGCGGGGACAATTCACCCCTCCACTTT.

The chain uses TRBV28 and TRBJ1-4, with TRBD1 identical over 8 bases. V lost 11 bases to trimming and J lost 8 bases; unmatched junction nucleotides: 7. This CDR3 is built from 12 residues. CDR1 and CDR2 from the germline V gene are MDHEN and SYDVKM. This chain's CDR3 is CAGDRGGEKLFF. The CDR3, as DNA: TGTGCCGGTGACAGGGGAGGGGAAAAACTGTTTTTT.

The chain links TRBV5-1 to TRBJ2-2, with D unclear. Germline V CDR1 and CDR2: SGHRS, YFSETQ. Trimming took 0 bases from V and 1 from J, leaving 10 bases between them. The CDR3 runs to 16 residues. CDR3 coding DNA: TGCGCCAGCAGCTTGGCCGGGCGGCTGAACACCGGGGAGCTGTTTTTT. Amino acid sequence: CASSLAGRLNTGELFF. Complete variable domain (other parts from reference TRBV5-1 and TRBJ2-2): KAGVTQTPRYLIKTRGQQVTLSCSPISGHRSVSWYQQTPGQGLQFLFEYFSETQRNKGNFPGRFSGRQFSNSRSEMNVSTLELGDSALYLCASSLAGRLNTGELFFGEGSRLTVL.